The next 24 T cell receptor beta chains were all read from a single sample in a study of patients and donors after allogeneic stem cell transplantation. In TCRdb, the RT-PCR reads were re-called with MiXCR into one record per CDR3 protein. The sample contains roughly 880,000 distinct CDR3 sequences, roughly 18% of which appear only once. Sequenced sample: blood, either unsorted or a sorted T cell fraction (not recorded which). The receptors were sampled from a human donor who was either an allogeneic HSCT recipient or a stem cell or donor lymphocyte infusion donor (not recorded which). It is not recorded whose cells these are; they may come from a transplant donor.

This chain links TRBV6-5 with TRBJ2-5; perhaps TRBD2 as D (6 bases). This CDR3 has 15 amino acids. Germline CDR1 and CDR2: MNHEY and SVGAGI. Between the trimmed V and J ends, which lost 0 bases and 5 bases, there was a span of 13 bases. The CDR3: CASSYSTLRGETQYF. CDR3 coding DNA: TGTGCCAGCAGTTACTCGACCCTTCGGGGGGAGACCCAGTACTTC.

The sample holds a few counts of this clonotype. The CDR3 DNA reads TGCGCCAGCAGCCAAACCCTGACAGGGGATGGCTACACCTTC. It yields the protein CASSQTLTGDGYTF. This chain connects TRBV5-1 to TRBJ1-2, with 8 nucleotides matching TRBD1. The CDR3 loop spans 14 amino acids. V was pared by 4 bases and J by 6 bases, with 8 bases of the junction left unmatched. The germline V gene encodes CDR1 SGHRS and CDR2 YFSETQ. Looking up the rest from reference TRBV5-1 and TRBJ1-2 gives the full variable domain: KAGVTQTPRYLIKTRGQQVTLSCSPISGHRSVSWYQQTPGQGLQFLFEYFSETQRNKGNFPGRFSGRQFSNSRSEMNVSTLELGDSALYLCASSQTLTGDGYTFGSGTRLTVV.

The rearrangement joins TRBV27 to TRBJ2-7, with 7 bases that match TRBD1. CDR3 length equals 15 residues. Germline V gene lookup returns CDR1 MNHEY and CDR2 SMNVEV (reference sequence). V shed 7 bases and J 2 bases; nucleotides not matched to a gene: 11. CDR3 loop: CASNKIRGSPYEQYF. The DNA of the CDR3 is TGTGCCAGCAATAAAATCAGGGGGTCGCCCTACGAGCAGTACTTC.

In DNA, the CDR3 is TGTGCCAGCAGCTTGTTGAGGGCCCGGGAGACCCAGTACTTC. It yields the protein CASSLLRARETQYF. The rearrangement joins TRBV5-6 to TRBJ2-5; tentatively, D is TRBD2 (5 bases). This CDR3 spans 14 amino acids. CDR1 and CDR2 (germline): SGHDT, YYEEEE. V was trimmed by 1 base and J by 5 bases, leaving 12 bases between them.

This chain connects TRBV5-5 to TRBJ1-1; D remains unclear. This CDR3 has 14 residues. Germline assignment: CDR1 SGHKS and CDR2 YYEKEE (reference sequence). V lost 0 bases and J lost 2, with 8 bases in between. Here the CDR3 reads CASSLGATNTEAFF. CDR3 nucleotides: TGTGCCAGCAGCTTGGGGGCCACCAACACTGAAGCTTTCTTT.

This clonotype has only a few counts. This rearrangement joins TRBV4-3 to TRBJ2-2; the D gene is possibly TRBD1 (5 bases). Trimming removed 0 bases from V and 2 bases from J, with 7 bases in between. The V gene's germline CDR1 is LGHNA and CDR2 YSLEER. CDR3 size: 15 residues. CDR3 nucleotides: TGCGCCAGCAGCCAAGAGACAGTTAACACCGGGGAGCTGTTTTTT. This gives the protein CASSQETVNTGELFF.

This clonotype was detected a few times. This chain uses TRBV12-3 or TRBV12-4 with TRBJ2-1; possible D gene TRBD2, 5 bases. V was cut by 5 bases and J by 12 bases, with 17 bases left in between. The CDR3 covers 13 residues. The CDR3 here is CASSPRTRAGQFF. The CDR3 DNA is TGTGCCAGCAGTCCCCGGACCCGGGCGGGGCAGTTCTTC.

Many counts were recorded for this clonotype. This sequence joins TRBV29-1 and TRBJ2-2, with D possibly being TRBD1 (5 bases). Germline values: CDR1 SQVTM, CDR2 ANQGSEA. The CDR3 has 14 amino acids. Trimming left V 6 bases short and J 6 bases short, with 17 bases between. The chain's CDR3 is CSVGMGHQAGELFF. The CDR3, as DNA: TGCAGCGTGGGGATGGGGCACCAGGCCGGGGAGCTGTTTTTT.

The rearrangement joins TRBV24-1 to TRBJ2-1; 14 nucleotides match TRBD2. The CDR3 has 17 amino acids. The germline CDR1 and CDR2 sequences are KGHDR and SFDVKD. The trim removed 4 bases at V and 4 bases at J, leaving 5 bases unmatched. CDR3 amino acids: CATSDRLAGGPYNEQFF. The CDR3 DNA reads TGTGCCACCAGTGACAGACTAGCGGGAGGGCCATACAATGAGCAGTTCTTC.

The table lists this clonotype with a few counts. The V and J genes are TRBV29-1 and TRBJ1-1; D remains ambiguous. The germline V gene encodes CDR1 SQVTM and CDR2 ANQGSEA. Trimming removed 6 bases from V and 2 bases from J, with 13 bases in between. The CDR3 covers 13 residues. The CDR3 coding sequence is TGCAGCGTAGCACGAGACACCAACACTGAAGCTTTCTTT. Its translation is CSVARDTNTEAFF.

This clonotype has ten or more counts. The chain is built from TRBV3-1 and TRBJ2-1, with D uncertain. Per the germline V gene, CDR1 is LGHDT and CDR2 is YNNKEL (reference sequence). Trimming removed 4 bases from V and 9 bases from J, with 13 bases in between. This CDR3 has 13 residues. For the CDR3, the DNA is TGTGCCAGCAGCCGAAGGTCAATTCCTGAGCAGTTCTTC. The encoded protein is CASSRRSIPEQFF.

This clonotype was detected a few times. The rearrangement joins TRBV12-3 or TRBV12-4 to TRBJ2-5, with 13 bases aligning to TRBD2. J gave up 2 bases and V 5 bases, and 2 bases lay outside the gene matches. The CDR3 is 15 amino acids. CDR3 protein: CASSVTSGGQETQYF. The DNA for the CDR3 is TGTGCCAGCAGTGTGACTAGCGGGGGGCAAGAGACCCAGTACTTC.

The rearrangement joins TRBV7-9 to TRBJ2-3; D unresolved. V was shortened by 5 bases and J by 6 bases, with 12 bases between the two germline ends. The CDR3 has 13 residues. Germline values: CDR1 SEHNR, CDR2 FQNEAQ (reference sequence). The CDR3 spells CASSRAAGDTQYF. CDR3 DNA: TGTGCCAGCAGCCGGGCCGCTGGGGATACGCAGTATTTT.

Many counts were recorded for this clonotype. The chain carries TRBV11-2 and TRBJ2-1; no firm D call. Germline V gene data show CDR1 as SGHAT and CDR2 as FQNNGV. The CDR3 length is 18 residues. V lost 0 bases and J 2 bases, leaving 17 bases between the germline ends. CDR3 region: CASSLDASKWLPYNEQFF. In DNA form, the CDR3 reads TGTGCCAGCAGCTTAGATGCCAGCAAGTGGTTACCCTACAATGAGCAGTTCTTC.

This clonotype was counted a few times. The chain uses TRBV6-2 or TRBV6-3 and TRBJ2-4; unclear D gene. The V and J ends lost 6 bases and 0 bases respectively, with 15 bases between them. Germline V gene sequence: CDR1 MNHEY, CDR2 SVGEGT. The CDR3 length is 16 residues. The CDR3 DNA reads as TGTGCCAGCAGCCGCGACCTCACCGAAGCCAAAAACATTCAGTACTTC. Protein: CASSRDLTEAKNIQYF.

CDR3 DNA: TGCAGTGCTAGTTGGGAAACGCAGTATTTT. Its protein is CSASWETQYF. This chain joins TRBV20-1 and TRBJ2-3; D uncertain. Per germline, CDR1 DFQATT and CDR2 SNEGSKA (reference sequence). The CDR3 runs to 10 residues. V was shortened by 3 bases and J by 9 bases, with 7 bases between the two germline ends.

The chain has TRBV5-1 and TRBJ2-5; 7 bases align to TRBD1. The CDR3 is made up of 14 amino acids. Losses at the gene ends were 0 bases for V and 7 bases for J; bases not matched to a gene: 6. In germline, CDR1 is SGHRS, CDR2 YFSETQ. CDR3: CASSLGTGEPTQYF. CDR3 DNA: TGCGCCAGCAGCTTGGGTACAGGGGAGCCGACCCAGTACTTC.

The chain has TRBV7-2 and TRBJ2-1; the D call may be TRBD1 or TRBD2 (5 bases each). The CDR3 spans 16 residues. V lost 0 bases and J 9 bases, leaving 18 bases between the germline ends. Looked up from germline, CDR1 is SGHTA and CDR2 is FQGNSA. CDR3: CASSLALGAGSPEQFF. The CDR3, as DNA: TGTGCCAGCAGCTTAGCGCTCGGGGCAGGGAGTCCTGAGCAGTTCTTC.

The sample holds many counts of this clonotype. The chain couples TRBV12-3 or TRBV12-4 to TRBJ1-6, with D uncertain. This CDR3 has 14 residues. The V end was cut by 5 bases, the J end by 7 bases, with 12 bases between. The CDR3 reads CASSPGRSNSPLHF. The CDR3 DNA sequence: TGTGCCAGCAGTCCTGGACGGTCCAATTCACCCCTCCACTTT.

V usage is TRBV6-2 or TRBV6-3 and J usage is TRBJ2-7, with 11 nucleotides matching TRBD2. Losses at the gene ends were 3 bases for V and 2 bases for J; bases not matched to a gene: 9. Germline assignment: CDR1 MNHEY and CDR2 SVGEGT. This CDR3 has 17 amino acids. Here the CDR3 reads CASSYSSGTSGPYEQYF. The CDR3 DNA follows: TGTGCCAGCAGTTATTCTTCAGGGACTAGCGGACCCTACGAGCAGTACTTC.

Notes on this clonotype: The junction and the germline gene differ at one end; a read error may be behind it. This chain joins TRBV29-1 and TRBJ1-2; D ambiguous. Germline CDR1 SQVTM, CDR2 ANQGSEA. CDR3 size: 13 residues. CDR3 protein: CSVEDSSSYGYAF. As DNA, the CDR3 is TGCAGCGTTGAAGATTCCAGTTCCTATGGCTACGCCTTC. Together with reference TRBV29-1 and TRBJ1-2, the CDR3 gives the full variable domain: SAVISQKPSRDICQRGTSLTIQCQVDSQVTMMFWYRQQPGQSLTLIATANQGSEATYESGFVIDKFPISRPNLTFSTLTVSNMSPEDSSIYLCSVEDSSSYGYAFGSGTRLTVV.

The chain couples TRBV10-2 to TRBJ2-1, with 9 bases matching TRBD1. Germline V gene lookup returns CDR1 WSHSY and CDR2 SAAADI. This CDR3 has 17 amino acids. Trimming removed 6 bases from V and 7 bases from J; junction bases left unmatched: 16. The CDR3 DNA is TGCGCCAGCAGCACAGGGGGCTCCGGGCCTTGGGGAAATGAGCAGTTCTTC. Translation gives CASSTGGSGPWGNEQFF.

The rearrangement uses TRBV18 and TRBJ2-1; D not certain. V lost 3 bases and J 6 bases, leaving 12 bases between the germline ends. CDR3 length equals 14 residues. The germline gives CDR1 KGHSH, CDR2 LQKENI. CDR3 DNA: TGTGCCAGCTCACCCGGTTTACAACTCAATGAGCAGTTCTTC. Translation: CASSPGLQLNEQFF.

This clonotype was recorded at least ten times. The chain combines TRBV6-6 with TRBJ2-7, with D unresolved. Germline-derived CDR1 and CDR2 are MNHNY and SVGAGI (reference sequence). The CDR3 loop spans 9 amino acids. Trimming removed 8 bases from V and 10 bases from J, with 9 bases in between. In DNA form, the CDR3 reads TGTGCCAGCGCCGGTCCTCAGTACTTC. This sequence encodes CASAGPQYF.